These 19 T cell receptor beta chains were all obtained from the same sample, sequenced in a study of cytomegalovirus exposure and HLA in healthy donors. It was with 60 Vbeta and 13 Jbeta primers that the PCR ran. Data came from immunoSEQ multiplex PCR; TCRdb stores just in-frame clones and leaves some out. The table shows 150,000 to 200,000 clones, with about three quarters occurring only once. Input material: PBMCs. These receptor sequences come from a female donor in good health and CMV-seronegative.

The chain is built from TRBV6-1 and TRBJ1-5, with 10 bases that match TRBD1. Germline V CDR1 and CDR2: MNHNS, SASEGT. This CDR3 has 15 amino acids. J lost 6 bases, V lost 4 bases, and 6 bases had no gene match. CDR3 sequence: CASSVDRGPRQPQHF. The CDR3 region has the DNA TGTGCCAGCAGTGTCGACAGGGGGCCACGTCAGCCCCAGCATTTT.

The chain joins TRBV28 to TRBJ2-7; 7 bases map to TRBD1. V was pared by 6 bases and J by 0 bases, with 8 bases of the junction left unmatched. This CDR3 has 15 amino acids. Germline CDR1 and CDR2: MDHEN and SYDVKM. CDR3 region: CASRRMGQLSYEQYF. The CDR3 DNA sequence: TGTGCCAGCAGAAGAATGGGACAGCTCTCCTACGAGCAGTACTTC. The full variable domain, its missing parts supplied by reference TRBV28 and TRBJ2-7, is DVKVTQSSRYLVKRTGEKVFLECVQDMDHENMFWYRQDPGLGLRLIYFSYDVKMKEKGDIPEGYSVSREKKERFSLILESASTNQTSMYLCASRRMGQLSYEQYFGPGTRLTVT.

This clone was seen more than once but under ten times. CDR3 sequence: CASSEGGVLDQPQHF. In nucleotides, the CDR3 is TGTGCCAGCAGTGAAGGGGGGGTCTTAGATCAGCCCCAGCATTTT. This chain links TRBV2 with TRBJ1-5, with D perhaps matching TRBD1 (5 bases). This CDR3 comprises 15 residues. The germline V gene encodes CDR1 SNHLY and CDR2 FYNNEI. V was clipped by 1 base and J by 5 bases, with 12 bases between them. The full variable domain, in which reference TRBV2 and TRBJ1-5 provide the parts outside the CDR3, is EPEVTQTPSHQVTQMGQEVILRCVPISNHLYFYWYRQILGQKVEFLVSFYNNEISEKSEIFDDQFSVERPDGSNFTLKIRSTKLEDSAMYFCASSEGGVLDQPQHFGDGTRLSIL.

This sequence joins TRBV2 and TRBJ2-1; 7 bases align to TRBD2. CDR1 is SNHLY and CDR2 is FYNNEI in the germline V gene. V lost 7 bases to trimming and J lost 8 bases; unmatched junction nucleotides: 8. This CDR3 is 13 amino acids long. CDR3 amino acids: CASTPREADEQFF. The CDR3 DNA is TGTGCCAGCACTCCCCGGGAGGCCGATGAGCAGTTCTTC.

This clone has only a few counts. The chain carries TRBV28 and TRBJ1-2; 7 bases are shared with TRBD1. With 4 bases clipped from V and 6 bases from J, the junction kept 8 bases outside the gene matches. Germline CDR1 and CDR2: MDHEN and SYDVKM. There are 14 residues in the CDR3. CDR3 amino acids: CASSSRDRVDGYTF. CDR3 DNA sequence: TGTGCCAGCAGTTCCCGAGACAGGGTAGATGGCTACACCTTC.

This clone has a single count. The J gene is TRBJ1-3, the V gene TRBV7-8; 7 bases are a match to TRBD1. The CDR3 runs to 14 residues. With 5 bases clipped from V and 2 bases from J, the junction kept 3 bases outside the gene matches. From germline, CDR1 is SGHVS and CDR2 FQNEAQ. CDR3 nucleotides: TGTGCCAGCAGCCCGGGACAGCCTGGAAACACCATATATTTT. Amino acid sequence: CASSPGQPGNTIYF. Looking up the rest from reference TRBV7-8 and TRBJ1-3 gives the full variable domain: GAGVSQSPRYKVAKRGQDVALRCDPISGHVSLFWYQQALGQGPEFLTYFQNEAQLDKSGLPSDRFFAERPEGSVSTLKIQRTQQEDSAVYLCASSPGQPGNTIYFGEGSWLTVV.

This sequence joins TRBV28 and TRBJ1-6; no clear D. This CDR3 has 16 residues. V was trimmed by 6 bases and J by 9 bases, leaving 21 bases between them. The germline V gene encodes CDR1 MDHEN and CDR2 SYDVKM. CDR3 DNA sequence: TGTGCCAGCAGCCCAACCGGGAGCTTACCGATTTCACCCCTCCACTTT. This sequence encodes CASSPTGSLPISPLHF.

The chain has TRBV19 and TRBJ1-5; 8 nucleotides align to TRBD1. CDR1 and CDR2 (germline): LNHDA, SQIVND (reference sequence). CDR3 size: 13 residues. V shed 7 bases, J shed 8 bases, and the junction held 7 bases outside the gene matches. CDR3 sequence reads: CASNTGGWEPQHF. The CDR3 nucleotides read TGTGCCAGTAATACAGGGGGGTGGGAGCCCCAGCATTTT.

With regard to this clone: This sample includes further DNA sequences coding for the same CDR3. The genes are TRBV28 and TRBJ2-3, with D hard to call. The ends were cut back, 4 bases at V and 2 bases at J, with 4 bases in the middle. CDR1 is MDHEN and CDR2 is SYDVKM in the germline V gene. This CDR3 is 12 amino acids long. The CDR3 DNA sequence: TGTGCCAGCAGTTCTAACACAGATACGCAGTATTTT. Protein sequence: CASSSNTDTQYF.

Only one count was recorded for this clone. The rearrangement uses TRBV11-2 and TRBJ2-7; D gene unclear. V was shortened by 1 base and J by 4 bases, with 11 bases between the two germline ends. Per the germline V gene, CDR1 is SGHAT and CDR2 is FQNNGV. This CDR3 spans 14 amino acids. The CDR3 loop is CASSLVQYGYEQYF. The CDR3 region has the DNA TGTGCCAGCAGCTTAGTCCAGTACGGGTACGAGCAGTACTTC. Together with reference TRBV11-2 and TRBJ2-7, the CDR3 gives the full variable domain: EAGVAQSPRYKIIEKRQSVAFWCNPISGHATLYWYQQILGQGPKLLIQFQNNGVVDDSQLPKDRFSAERLKGVDSTLKIQPAKLEDSAVYLCASSLVQYGYEQYFGPGTRLTVT.

The rearrangement links TRBV7-3 to TRBJ2-2, with 7 bases that match TRBD2. Germline CDR1 and CDR2: SGHTA and FQGTGA. The CDR3 is 16 amino acids. Germline trimming cut 6 bases from V and 6 bases from J; bases unmatched to any gene: 13. The CDR3 DNA reads TGTGCCAGCAGTCCTGCCGGGACTACTCCACCCGGGGAGCTGTTTTTT. This codes for CASSPAGTTPPGELFF. Full variable domain (missing parts from reference TRBV7-3 and TRBJ2-2): GAGVSQTPSNKVTEKGKYVELRCDPISGHTALYWYRQSLGQGPEFLIYFQGTGAADDSGLPNDRFFAVRPEGSVSTLKIQRTERGDSAVYLCASSPAGTTPPGELFFGEGSRLTVL.

This chain links TRBV2 with TRBJ2-3; the match to TRBD1 covers 10 bases. Germline loops: CDR1 SNHLY, CDR2 FYNNEI. This CDR3 is 17 amino acids long. The trim removed 6 bases at V and 5 bases at J, leaving 14 bases unmatched. The CDR3 reads CASSQQGQGMKGDTQYF. The CDR3 bases are TGTGCCAGCAGCCAACAGGGACAGGGGATGAAGGGAGATACGCAGTATTTT.

V gene TRBV19 combines with J gene TRBJ2-2; TRBD2 might be the D (6 bases). Trimming cost V 5 bases and J 3 bases, with 19 bases left between them. Per the germline V gene, CDR1 is LNHDA and CDR2 is SQIVND (reference sequence). This CDR3 has 17 residues. The CDR3 spells CASSSLAVNSDTGELFF. CDR3 in DNA: TGTGCCAGTAGTTCGTTAGCGGTTAACTCCGACACCGGGGAGCTGTTTTTT. Based on the CDR3 plus reference TRBV19 and TRBJ2-2, the full variable domain is DGGITQSPKYLFRKEGQNVTLSCEQNLNHDAMYWYRQDPGQGLRLIYYSQIVNDFQKGDIAEGYSVSREKKESFPLTVTSAQKNPTAFYLCASSSLAVNSDTGELFFGEGSRLTVL.

The genes are TRBV4-1 and TRBJ1-2, with 8 positions matching TRBD1. CDR3 length: 15 residues. J was trimmed by 4 bases and V by 3 bases; bases with no gene match: 7. The germline CDR1 and CDR2 sequences are MGHRA and YSYEKL. The CDR3 DNA follows: TGCGCCAGCAGCCAGACCAGGGGGCCCGGCTATGGCTACACCTTC. The encoded protein is CASSQTRGPGYGYTF.

This clone was observed a handful of times. The chain is built from TRBV10-3 and TRBJ2-7; 8 positions agree with TRBD1. The CDR3 consists of 15 residues. Germline loops: CDR1 ENHRY, CDR2 SYGVKD. V gave up 7 bases and J gave up 3 bases; unmatched junction bases: 11. CDR3 DNA: TGTGCCATCACCGCCGACACAACAGGGGGCTACGAGCAGTACTTC. Protein sequence: CAITADTTGGYEQYF.

The table lists this clone with a count of one. The chain has TRBV7-2 and TRBJ2-7; TRBD1 is a possible D gene (6 bases). The CDR3 has 18 amino acids. Germline loops: CDR1 SGHTA, CDR2 FQGNSA. The V end lost 1 base, the J end lost 0 bases, and 19 bases lay between the germline ends. The chain's CDR3 is CASSLDSPTGLSSYEQYF. CDR3 bases: TGTGCCAGCAGCTTAGATTCCCCGACAGGCTTGAGCTCCTACGAGCAGTACTTC.

V gene TRBV4-2 combines with J gene TRBJ2-2; 12 bases match TRBD2. The germline V gene has CDR1 LGHNA and CDR2 YNFKEQ. This CDR3 has 16 residues. V lost 0 bases to trimming and J lost 6 bases; unmatched junction nucleotides: 2. The CDR3 reads CASSQDPSGGAGELFF. DNA for the CDR3: TGTGCCAGCAGCCAAGATCCTAGCGGGGGGGCCGGGGAGCTGTTTTTT.

This clone appeared once. The rearrangement links TRBV7-8 to TRBJ2-3; 9 bases map to TRBD2. CDR3 length: 14 residues. CDR1 and CDR2 from the germline V gene are SGHVS and FQNEAQ. V lost 8 bases, J lost 4 bases, and 7 bases stayed unmatched. The chain's CDR3 is CASGRRGRADTQYF. The CDR3 DNA sequence: TGTGCCAGCGGGAGGCGCGGGAGGGCAGATACGCAGTATTTT.

This clone was seen more than once but under ten times. The chain recombines TRBV13 with TRBJ2-3; 9 bases line up with TRBD2. Trimming took 5 bases from V and 1 from J; bases not matched to a gene: 4. Looked up from germline, CDR1 is PRHDT and CDR2 is FYEKMQ (reference sequence). The CDR3 spans 15 residues. The CDR3 region has the DNA TGTGCCAGCAGCCTAAGACTAGCGGGCACAGATACGCAGTATTTT. This sequence encodes CASSLRLAGTDTQYF.